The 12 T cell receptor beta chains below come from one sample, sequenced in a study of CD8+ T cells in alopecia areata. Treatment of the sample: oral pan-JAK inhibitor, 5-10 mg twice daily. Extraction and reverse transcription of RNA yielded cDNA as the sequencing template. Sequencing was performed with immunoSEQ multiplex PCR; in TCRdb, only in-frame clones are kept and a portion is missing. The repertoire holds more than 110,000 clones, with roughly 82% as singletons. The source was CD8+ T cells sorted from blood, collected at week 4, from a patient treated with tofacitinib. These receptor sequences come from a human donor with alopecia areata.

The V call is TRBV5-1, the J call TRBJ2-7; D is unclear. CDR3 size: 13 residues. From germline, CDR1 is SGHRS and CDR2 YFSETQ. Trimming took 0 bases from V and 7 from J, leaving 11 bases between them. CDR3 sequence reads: CASSLDGPQEQYF. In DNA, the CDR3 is TGCGCCAGCAGCTTGGATGGCCCGCAGGAGCAGTACTTC.

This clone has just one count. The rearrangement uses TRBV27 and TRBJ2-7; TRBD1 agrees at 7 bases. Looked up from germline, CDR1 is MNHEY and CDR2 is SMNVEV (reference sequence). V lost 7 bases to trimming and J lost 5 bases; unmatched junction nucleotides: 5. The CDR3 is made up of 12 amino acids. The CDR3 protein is CASTTTGNEQYF. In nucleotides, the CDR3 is TGTGCCAGCACTACGACAGGGAACGAGCAGTACTTC.

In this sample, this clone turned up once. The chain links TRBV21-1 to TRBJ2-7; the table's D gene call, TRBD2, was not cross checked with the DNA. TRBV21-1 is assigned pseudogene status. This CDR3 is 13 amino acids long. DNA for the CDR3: TGTGCCAGCAGACGCCAGGGAGGCTACGAGCAGTACTTC. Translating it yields CASRRQGGYEQYF.

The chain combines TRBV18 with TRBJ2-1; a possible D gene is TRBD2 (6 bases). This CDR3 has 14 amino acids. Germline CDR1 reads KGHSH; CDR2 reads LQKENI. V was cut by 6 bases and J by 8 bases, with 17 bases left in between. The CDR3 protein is CASSFKGRTDEQFF. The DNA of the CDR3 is TGTGCCAGCTCCTTCAAGGGGAGGACGGATGAGCAGTTCTTC.

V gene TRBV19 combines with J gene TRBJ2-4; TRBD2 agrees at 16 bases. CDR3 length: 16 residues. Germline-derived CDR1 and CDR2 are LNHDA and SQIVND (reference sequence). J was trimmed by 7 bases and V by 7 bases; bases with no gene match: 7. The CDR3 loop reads CASTPGTSGGANIQYF. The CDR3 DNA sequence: TGTGCCAGTACCCCAGGGACTAGCGGGGGGGCCAACATTCAGTACTTC.

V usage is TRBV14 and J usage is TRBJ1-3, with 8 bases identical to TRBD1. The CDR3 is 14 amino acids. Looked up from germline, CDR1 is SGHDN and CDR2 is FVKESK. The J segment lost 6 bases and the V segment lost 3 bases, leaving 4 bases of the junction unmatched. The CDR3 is CASSHRQGSNTIYF. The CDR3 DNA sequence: TGTGCCAGCAGCCATCGACAGGGGTCAAACACCATATATTTT.

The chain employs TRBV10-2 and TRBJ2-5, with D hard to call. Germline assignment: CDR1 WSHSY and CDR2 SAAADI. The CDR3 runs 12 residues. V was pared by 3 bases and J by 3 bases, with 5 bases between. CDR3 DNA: TGCGCCAGCAGTGATATCAAAGAGACCCAGTACTTC. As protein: CASSDIKETQYF.

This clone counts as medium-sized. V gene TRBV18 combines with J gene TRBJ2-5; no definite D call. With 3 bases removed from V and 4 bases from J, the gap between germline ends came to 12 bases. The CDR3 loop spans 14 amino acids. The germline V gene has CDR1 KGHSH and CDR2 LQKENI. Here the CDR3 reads CASSPAYGGETQYF. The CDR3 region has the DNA TGTGCCAGCTCACCGGCCTACGGCGGAGAGACCCAGTACTTC.

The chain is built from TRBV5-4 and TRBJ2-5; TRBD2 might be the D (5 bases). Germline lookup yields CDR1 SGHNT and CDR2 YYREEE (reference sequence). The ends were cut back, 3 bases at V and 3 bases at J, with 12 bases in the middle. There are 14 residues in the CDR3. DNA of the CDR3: TGTGCCAGCAGCTATAGCGAGGTGGAAGAGACCCAGTACTTC. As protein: CASSYSEVEETQYF.

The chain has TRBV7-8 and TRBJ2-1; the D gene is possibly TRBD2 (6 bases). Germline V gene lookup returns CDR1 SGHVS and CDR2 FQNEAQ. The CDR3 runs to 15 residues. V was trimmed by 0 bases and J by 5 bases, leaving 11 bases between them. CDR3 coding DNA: TGTGCCAGCAGCTTAGCGGCCGGGGGTCACAATGAGCAGTTCTTC. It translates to CASSLAAGGHNEQFF.

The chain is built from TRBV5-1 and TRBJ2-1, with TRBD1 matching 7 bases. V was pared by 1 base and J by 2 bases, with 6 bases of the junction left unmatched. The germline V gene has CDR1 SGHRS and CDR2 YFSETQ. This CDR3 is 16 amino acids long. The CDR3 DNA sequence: TGCGCCAGCAGCTTGATTTGGGACAGTCCCTACAATGAGCAGTTCTTC. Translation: CASSLIWDSPYNEQFF.

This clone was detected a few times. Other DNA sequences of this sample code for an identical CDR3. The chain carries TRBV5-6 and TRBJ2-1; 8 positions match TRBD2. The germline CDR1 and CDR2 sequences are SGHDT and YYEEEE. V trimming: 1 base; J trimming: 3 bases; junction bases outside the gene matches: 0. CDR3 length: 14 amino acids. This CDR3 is CASSLTSGYNEQFF. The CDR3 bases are TGTGCCAGCAGCTTGACTAGCGGCTACAATGAGCAGTTCTTC.